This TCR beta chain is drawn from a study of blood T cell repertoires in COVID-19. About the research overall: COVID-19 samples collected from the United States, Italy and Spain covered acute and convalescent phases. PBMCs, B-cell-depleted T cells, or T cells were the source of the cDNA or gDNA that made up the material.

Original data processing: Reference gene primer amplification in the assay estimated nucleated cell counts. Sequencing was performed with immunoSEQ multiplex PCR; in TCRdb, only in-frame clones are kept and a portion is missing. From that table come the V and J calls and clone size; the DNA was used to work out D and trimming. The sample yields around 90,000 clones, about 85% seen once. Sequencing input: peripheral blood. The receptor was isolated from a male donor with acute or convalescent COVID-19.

The CDR3 loop is CASSLAQAGGDTQYF. DNA of the CDR3: TGTGCCAGCAGCTTAGCGCAGGCAGGGGGGGATACGCAGTATTTT. The V call is TRBV7-2, the J call TRBJ2-3; D may be TRBD1 (7 bases). V shed 0 bases and J shed 6 bases, with 13 bases lying between them. Germline-derived CDR1 and CDR2 are SGHTA and FQGNSA. The CDR3 totals 15 residues.